This T cell receptor delta chain was sequenced in a study of Vδ1+ human thymocytes. Study-wide findings and caveats: TRG sequences recurred across donors, whereas TRD sequences stayed essentially private. Around a fifth of thymic delta-chain sequences were Vdelta2, with few Vdelta3, unlike blood Vdelta1+ controls. Thymic TRG and TRD repertoires appeared highly polyclonal, with Gaussian CDR3 length distributions.

The template was reverse-transcribed extracted RNA. Multiplex PCR used pooled V-gene forward primers and a constant-region reverse primer to amplify CDR3s. TCRdb re-called the multiplex PCR reads via CATT. The table records about 75,000 delta-chain clones, about 35% of them present only once. As regards this clone: Antigen: not known.

The CDR3 consists of 23 residues. Looked up from germline, CDR1 is TSWWSYY and CDR2 is QGS. V lost 1 base, J lost 0 bases, and 33 bases lay in between. The sequencing input was Vdelta1+ gamma-delta thymocytes from the thymus. Subset here: FACS-sorted CD3+ TCRalphabeta- TCRVdelta1+ TCRVdelta2- thymocytes. The clonotype comes from a boy in the first two years of life who had congenital heart surgery. V gene TRDV1 combines with J gene TRDJ1, with TRDD3 as a possible D gene (6 bases). For the CDR3, the DNA is TGTGCTCTTGGGGAACCTCCCTTGGGAGGCTCGATACGTCCACCGAAGTACACCGATAAACTCATCTTT. It is translated as CALGEPPLGGSIRPPKYTDKLIF.